The entry below gives a single T cell receptor (beta chain) sequence along with its context. This specimen comes from a study of blood T cell repertoires in COVID-19. Study-level information: There were acute and convalescent COVID-19 samples, and they came from the United States, Italy and Spain. PBMCs, B-cell-depleted T cells, or T cells were the source of the cDNA or gDNA that made up the material.

The table came from immunoSEQ multiplex PCR; TCRdb's copy has only in-frame clones and leaves some out. This table holds about half a million clones, approximately 85% found once. This CDR3 has 16 amino acids. Losses at the gene ends were 5 bases for V and 3 bases for J; bases not matched to a gene: 9. Germline loops: CDR1 MNHEY, CDR2 SMNVEV (reference sequence). The gene calls are TRBV27 and TRBJ2-5, with 10 positions matching TRBD1. Material for sequencing was peripheral blood. This clonotype was obtained from a human donor in a cohort sampled during active COVID-19. The CDR3 sequence is CASSDPDRGMEETQYF. DNA of the CDR3: TGTGCCAGCAGTGACCCGGACAGGGGGATGGAAGAGACCCAGTACTTC.